This TCR beta chain stems from a study of lymphopenia after photon versus proton radiotherapy. Broader study findings: Photon-treated patients lost naive T cells and TCR diversity; proton-treated stayed stable. After lymphocyte nadir, photon-treated repertoires showed oligoclonal expansion, especially CD8+ Temra. In patients who died, overall survival fell as post-nadir TCR diversity dropped more.

Note on this clone: Its antigen remains unknown.

The assay was immunoSEQ multiplex PCR, and TCRdb's table has in-frame clones only and misses some. The data show some 170,000 clones, roughly nine tenths seen once. V shed 5 bases and J shed 4 bases, with 13 bases lying between them. The length of the CDR3 is 14 residues. The germline V gene encodes CDR1 MNHEY and CDR2 SVGAGI. This clonotype originated in a man aged 50 or older with gastric cancer. V gene TRBV6-5 combines with J gene TRBJ2-3; weak D call: TRBD1 (6 bases). This specimen consisted of peripheral blood, obtained from a patient treated with photon-based radiotherapy. The CDR3 sequence: CASSPLTGSDTQYF. The CDR3 DNA reads as TGTGCCAGCAGTCCCTTAACAGGGTCAGATACGCAGTATTTT.